A selection of T cell receptor beta chains follows, all from one sample in a study of regulatory T cells in long-lasting Graves disease. TCRdb passed the multiplex PCR reads through MiXCR, listing each CDR3 protein once. Of about 610,000 distinct CDR3 sequences in the sample, about 16% were seen once. The same sample was also used in a study of T cells in Graves' hyperthyroidism and ophthalmopathy.

The source was peripheral blood mononuclear cells (PBMCs), collected at new diagnosis, from a patient treated with antithyroid drugs. These receptors all come from a man aged 18 to 30 with Graves disease. Each CDR3 is given with its conserved first and last residue. The D gene is left open where the match is weak. For some rows the clone size is stated as once, few or many, or as a class when expanded; others skip it.

D gene,clone size,J gene,V gene,CDR3 length,CDR3 DNA,CDR3 protein
.,.,TRBJ2-2,TRBV5-4,15,TGTGCCAGCAGCCCCTTGAACCTAAACACCGGGGAGCTGTTTTTT,CASSPLNLNTGELFF
.,.,TRBJ2-7,TRBV11-3,12,TGTGCCAGCAGCTTAGATCACGACGAGCAGTACTTC,CASSLDHDEQYF
.,few,TRBJ2-3,TRBV14,13,TGTGCCAGCAGCCAAGCGACCACAGATACGCAGTATTTT,CASSQATTDTQYF
.,many,TRBJ2-5,TRBV12-5,13,TGTGCTAGTGGTCGAAACGATAGGGGGACCCAGTACTTC,CASGRNDRGTQYF
.,.,TRBJ1-2,TRBV6-2/TRBV6-3,15,TGTGCCAGCAGTGAAGAGGGGGATTTAATATATGGCTACACCTTC,CASSEEGDLIYGYTF
.,few,TRBJ2-7,TRBV27,15,TGTGCCAGCAGTTTAGTAGTGGACGCGCGGGGCGAGCAGTACTTC,CASSLVVDARGEQYF
TRBD2,.,TRBJ2-7,TRBV10-3,15,TGTGCCTCCCAAGCGTCTAGCGGGAGTTCTTACGAGCAGTACTTC,CASQASSGSSYEQYF
.,.,TRBJ2-3,TRBV19,16,TGTGCCAGTAGTACCTTACGGGGCGGTCGCACAGATACGCAGTATTTT,CASSTLRGGRTDTQYF
TRBD2,few,TRBJ2-3,TRBV12-3/TRBV12-4,14,TGTGCCAGCGATGTTAGCGGGGGGACAGATACGCAGTATTTT,CASDVSGGTDTQYF
TRBD1,few,TRBJ2-7,TRBV15,14,TGTGCCACCAGCAAAACAGGGGTAGTCTACGAGCAGTACTTC,CATSKTGVVYEQYF
TRBD1,many,TRBJ1-5,TRBV27,14,TGTGCCAGCAGTGTGACAGGGGGTGGTCAGCCCCAGCATTTT,CASSVTGGGQPQHF
.,.,TRBJ1-1,TRBV18,15,TGTGCCAGCTCACCTCAGGGAGGGATGTTCACTAAAGCTTTCTTT,CASSPQGGMFTKAFF
TRBD2,.,TRBJ2-1,TRBV12-3/TRBV12-4,14,TGTGCCAGCAGCCCGGGAGGCCGGCCTAATGAGCAGTTCTTC,CASSPGGRPNEQFF
TRBD2,.,TRBJ2-7,TRBV7-2,16,TGTGCCAGCAGCCCTACCGGGACTAGCGCCTCCTACGAGCAGTACTTC,CASSPTGTSASYEQYF
.,many,TRBJ2-6,TRBV6-5,14,TGTGCCAGCAGTTACGGGGGGACATCAGGCGTCCTGACTTTC,CASSYGGTSGVLTF
TRBD1,few,TRBJ2-7,TRBV6-2/TRBV6-3,15,TGTGCCAGCAGGGACACACAGGGGGCGAACTACGAGCAGTACTTC,CASRDTQGANYEQYF
.,many,TRBJ1-5,TRBV6-1,13,TGTGCCAGCAGCCGAGAGGGCAATCAGCCCCAGCATTTT,CASSREGNQPQHF